This TCR beta chain was identified in a study of identical twins' blood T cells. The study, taken as a whole, reports: Twins shared about as many clonotypes as their cloneset sizes predicted.

Comment on this clonotype: Its target is unknown.

A previously described protocol, modified, built RNA-based TCR cDNA libraries. TCRdb used MiXCR to reprocess the 5' RACE reads, holding one entry per CDR3 protein. This table has 300,000 to 400,000 distinct CDR3 sequences, under 30% appearing once. The origin of this receptor is a woman aged 18-55 years in good health. Sequenced input: PBMCs.

DNA of the CDR3: TGCAGCGCCGGAGGTACAGGGGGTGAAAAACTGTTTTTT. This sequence encodes CSAGGTGGEKLFF. The chain carries TRBV29-1 and TRBJ1-4; 8 bases are shared with TRBD1. Germline V gene lookup returns CDR1 SQVTM and CDR2 ANQGSEA. The CDR3 sequence is 13 residues long. The V gene end was trimmed by 7 bases and the J gene end by 7 bases; junction bases not matched to a gene: 8.